This is a list of T cell receptor beta chains from one sample in a study of OX40 agonist ivuxolimab in advanced cancers. This table comes from immunoSEQ multiplex PCR, and its TCRdb copy is limited to in-frame clones, with some not included. The sample holds tens of thousands of clones, around 82% seen once. This material consisted of CD4+ or CD8+ T cells sorted from blood, taken in a trial of the OX40 agonist ivuxolimab. These receptors were collected from an adult with an advanced solid tumor such as melanoma, head and neck, liver or kidney cancer. Each CDR3 is given without its conserved first and last residue. A D gene is named only where the DNA matches it firmly.

>TRBD1|TRBV6-1
ASSGLFRGLYNEQF
>.|TRBV21-1
ASIDRGETDTQY
>.|TRBV14
ASSQSRRTVQY
>TRBD1|TRBV7-6
ASSLGTGTLGNTIY
>TRBD1|TRBV15
ATSRDGTGVAKNIQY
>.|TRBV25-1
ASSESGTRNSPLH
>TRBD1|TRBV5-1
ASSSAGQGAREQY
>TRBD1|TRBV6-5
ASSRDRGRSPLH
>TRBD1|TRBV27
ASSPSPTGGYYNSPLH
>TRBD1|TRBV5-1
ASSAQGARYGYT
>TRBD2|TRBV19
ASSPRTSGARNTQY
>.|TRBV6-6
ASSLAQGRVHAF
>.|TRBV4-1
ASSQEELAGADTQY
>.|TRBV18
ASSPDRLNTEAF
>.|TRBV15
ATSRDGGAGYT
>.|TRBV11-2
ASSITGHTYNEQF
>.|TRBV6-5
ASRAPGGNTIY
>TRBD1|TRBV15
ATSGRDSLLSGELF
>.|TRBV7-3
ASSSGLNTEAF
>.|TRBV5-8
ASSSYRESEAF
>TRBD1|TRBV19
ASSRPGGRGGSPLH
>.|TRBV6-5
ASKDSNQPQH
>TRBD2|TRBV7-2
ASSSGVAGTGELF
>.|TRBV7-8
ASSPDTDQPQH
>.|TRBV5-1
ASSLTAYEQY
>.|TRBV28
ASSSALGARNEKLF
>TRBD1|TRBV5-4
ASSPGQGVRNSPLH
>.|TRBV6-1
ASSPTPQETQY